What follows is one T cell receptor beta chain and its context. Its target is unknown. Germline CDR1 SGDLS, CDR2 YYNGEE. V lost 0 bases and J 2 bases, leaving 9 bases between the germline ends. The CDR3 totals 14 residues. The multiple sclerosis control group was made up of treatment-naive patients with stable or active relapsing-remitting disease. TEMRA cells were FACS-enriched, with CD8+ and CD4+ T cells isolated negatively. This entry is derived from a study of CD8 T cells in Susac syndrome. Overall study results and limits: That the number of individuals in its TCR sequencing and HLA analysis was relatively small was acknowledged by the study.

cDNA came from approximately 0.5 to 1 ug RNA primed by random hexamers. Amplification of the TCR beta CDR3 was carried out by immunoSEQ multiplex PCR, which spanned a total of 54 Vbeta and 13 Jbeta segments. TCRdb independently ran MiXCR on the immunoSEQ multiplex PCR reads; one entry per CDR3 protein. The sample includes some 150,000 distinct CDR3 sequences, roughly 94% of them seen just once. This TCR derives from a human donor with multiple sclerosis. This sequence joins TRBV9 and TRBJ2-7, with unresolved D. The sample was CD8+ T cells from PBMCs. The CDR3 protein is CASSVGSSAYEQYF. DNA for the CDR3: TGTGCCAGCAGCGTAGGGTCCTCTGCCTACGAGCAGTACTTC.